Presented here are 13 T cell receptor beta chains from one specimen sequenced in a study of metastatic and nonmetastatic thyroid tumors. Patients underwent thyroid surgery, and none had received any treatment before it. With MiXCR, TCRdb reprocessed the PCR reads. This sample has approximately 25,000 clones, with 20% to 25% found just once. Sequencing used blood. The origin of the receptors is a male donor with papillary thyroid cancer or a benign thyroid nodule (not recorded which). Some clones in this sample may be carry-over from other donors' samples.

CDR3 protein: CASSVGHEYCYTF. The CDR3 bases are TGTGCCAGCAGCGTAGGGCACGAATATTGCTACACCTTC. V gene TRBV11-2 combines with J gene TRBJ1-2; D is unclear. Germline lookup yields CDR1 SGHAT and CDR2 FQNNGV. The CDR3 spans 13 residues. V lost 5 bases and J 9 bases, leaving 16 bases between the germline ends.

This clone was counted between two and nine times. This chain links TRBV28 with TRBJ2-3, with 7 positions matching TRBD2. Trimming took 7 bases from V and 2 from J; bases not matched to a gene: 9. Germline V CDR1 and CDR2: MDHEN, SYDVKM. CDR3 size: 15 residues. CDR3 protein: CASIQGGRNTDTQYF. The CDR3 DNA is TGTGCCAGCATCCAGGGAGGGCGGAACACAGATACGCAGTATTTT.

This clone was counted ten times or more. The V gene is TRBV14, the J gene TRBJ1-2; D remains unclear. V was trimmed by 1 base and J by 2 bases, leaving 5 bases between them. The germline CDR1 and CDR2 sequences are SGHDN and FVKESK. The CDR3 is made up of 13 amino acids. CDR3: CASSQGRNYGYTF. In nucleotides, the CDR3 is TGTGCCAGCAGCCAAGGTAGAAACTATGGCTACACCTTC. The variable domain in full, completed from reference TRBV14 and TRBJ1-2, reads EAGVTQFPSHSVIEKGQTVTLRCDPISGHDNLYWYRRVMGKEIKFLLHFVKESKQDESGMPNNRFLAERTGGTYSTLKVQPAELEDSGVYFCASSQGRNYGYTFGSGTRLTVV.

The gene calls are TRBV6-1 and TRBJ2-7, with D tentatively TRBD1 (5 bases). This CDR3 has 14 amino acids. The germline V gene encodes CDR1 MNHNS and CDR2 SASEGT. Deletions cut 11 bases from V and 5 bases from J, with 22 bases between. The CDR3 coding sequence is TGTGCCGTTTCCCAGGGCCCGCCTATACACGAGCAGTACTTC. Amino acids: CAVSQGPPIHEQYF.

The CDR3 is CAWSGRGVGLPYNEQFF. CDR3 bases: TGTGCCTGGAGTGGACGAGGTGTGGGTTTACCTTACAATGAGCAGTTCTTC. The chain couples TRBV30 to TRBJ2-1; D is ambiguous. V was pared by 1 base and J by 4 bases, with 20 bases between. The CDR3 runs 17 residues. The germline V gene has CDR1 GTSNPN and CDR2 SVGIG (reference sequence).

The table lists this clone with many counts. The chain uses TRBV7-2 and TRBJ2-1, with D perhaps TRBD2 (5 bases). The CDR3 is made up of 14 amino acids. V shed 1 base and J shed 8 bases, with 12 bases lying between them. Germline V lookup: CDR1 SGHTA, CDR2 FQGNSA. CDR3 protein: CASSLGGWVDEQFF. CDR3 coding DNA: TGTGCCAGCAGCTTAGGCGGGTGGGTTGATGAGCAGTTCTTC.

The chain has TRBV3-1 and TRBJ1-4; 12 nucleotides align to TRBD1. Germline CDR1 is LGHDT and CDR2 is YNNKEL (reference sequence). V lost 6 bases to trimming and J lost 14 bases; unmatched junction nucleotides: 7. The length of the CDR3 is 13 residues. CDR3 in DNA: TGTGCCAGCAGAGGGGACAGGGGGCGCGGGCTGTTTTTT. Translation: CASRGDRGRGLFF.

This clone was observed many times. This rearrangement joins TRBV18 to TRBJ2-5, with 9 bases fitting TRBD2. With 3 bases clipped from V and 4 bases from J, the junction kept 12 bases outside the gene matches. This CDR3 comprises 17 residues. Germline V gene data show CDR1 as KGHSH and CDR2 as LQKENI. The CDR3 region is CASSPPSREGPRETQYF. The CDR3 region has the DNA TGTGCCAGCTCACCCCCTTCGCGGGAGGGCCCTCGAGAGACCCAGTACTTC.

This clone was observed many times. The V and J genes are TRBV13 and TRBJ2-1; 8 nucleotides agree with TRBD2. CDR3 length equals 16 residues. CDR1 and CDR2 from the germline V gene are PRHDT and FYEKMQ (reference sequence). The ends lost 1 base at V and 5 bases at J; junction bases unmatched: 7. CDR3 region: CASSLVHLAGNNEQFF. CDR3 in DNA: TGTGCCAGCAGCTTAGTGCATCTAGCGGGTAACAATGAGCAGTTCTTC.

This clone was counted at least ten times. This chain links TRBV11-1 with TRBJ2-7; 9 bases are shared with TRBD1. Trimming at V came to 4 bases and at J to 1 base, leaving 8 bases not matched to a gene. Germline V CDR1 and CDR2: SGHAT, FQDESV (reference sequence). This CDR3 has 16 amino acids. The CDR3 region is CASSSPGQGRSYEQYF. The CDR3 DNA reads TGTGCCAGCAGCTCGCCTGGACAGGGGAGATCCTACGAGCAGTACTTC.

This clone is categorized as medium-sized. CDR3 nucleotides: TGCGCCAGCAGGACCGGCCCGGGACAGGGGGGAAGCTCCTACGAGCAGTACTTC. It is translated as CASRTGPGQGGSSYEQYF. The chain is built from TRBV5-1 and TRBJ2-7; 11 bases agree with TRBD1. Germline CDR1 reads SGHRS; CDR2 reads YFSETQ. The V gene end was trimmed by 5 bases and the J gene end by 0 bases; junction bases not matched to a gene: 13. This CDR3 region has 18 residues.

This clone was counted at least ten times. This rearrangement joins TRBV4-2 to TRBJ2-7; 11 positions match TRBD2. The CDR3 runs to 16 residues. Germline V gives CDR1 LGHNA, CDR2 YNFKEQ. V trimming: 0 bases; J trimming: 3 bases; junction bases outside the gene matches: 4. This chain's CDR3 is CASSQEPGTSGYEQYF. The CDR3 DNA sequence: TGTGCCAGCAGCCAAGAACCCGGGACTAGCGGCTACGAGCAGTACTTC.

The sample holds many counts of this clone. V is TRBV30 and J is TRBJ1-1; D ambiguous. The CDR3 consists of 12 residues. Germline values: CDR1 GTSNPN, CDR2 SVGIG (reference sequence). V was cut by 0 bases and J by 6 bases, with 8 bases left in between. This chain's CDR3 is CAWSVGLAEAFF. The CDR3 region has the DNA TGTGCCTGGAGTGTAGGACTAGCTGAAGCTTTCTTT.